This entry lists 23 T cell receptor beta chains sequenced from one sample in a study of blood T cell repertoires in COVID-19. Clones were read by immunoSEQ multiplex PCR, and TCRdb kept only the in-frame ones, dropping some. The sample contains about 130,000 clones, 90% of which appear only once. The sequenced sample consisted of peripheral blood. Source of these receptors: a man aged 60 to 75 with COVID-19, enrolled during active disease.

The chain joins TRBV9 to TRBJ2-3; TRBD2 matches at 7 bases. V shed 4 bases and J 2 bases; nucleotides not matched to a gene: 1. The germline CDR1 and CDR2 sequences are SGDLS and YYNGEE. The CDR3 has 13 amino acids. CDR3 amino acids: CASSLAVTDTQYF. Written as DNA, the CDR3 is TGTGCCAGCAGCCTAGCGGTCACAGATACGCAGTATTTT. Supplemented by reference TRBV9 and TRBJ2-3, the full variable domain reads DSGVTQTPKHLITATGQRVTLRCSPRSGDLSVYWYQQSLDQGLQFLIQYYNGEERAKGNILERFSAQQFPDLHSELNLSSLELGDSALYFCASSLAVTDTQYFGPGTRLTVL.

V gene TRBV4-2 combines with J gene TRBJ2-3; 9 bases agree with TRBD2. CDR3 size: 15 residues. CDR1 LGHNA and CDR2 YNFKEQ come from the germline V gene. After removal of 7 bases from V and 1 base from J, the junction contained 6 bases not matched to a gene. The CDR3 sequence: CASKSSSGGTDTQYF. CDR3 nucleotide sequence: TGTGCCAGCAAGAGCTCTAGCGGGGGCACAGATACGCAGTATTTT.

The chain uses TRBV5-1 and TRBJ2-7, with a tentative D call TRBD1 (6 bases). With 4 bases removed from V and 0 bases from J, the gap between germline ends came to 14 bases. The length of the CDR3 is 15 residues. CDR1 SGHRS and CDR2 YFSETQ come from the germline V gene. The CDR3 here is CASSRIGQSSYEQYF. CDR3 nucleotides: TGCGCCAGCAGCAGGATCGGACAGAGCTCCTACGAGCAGTACTTC.

The CDR3 DNA reads as TGTGCCAGCTCACCGTGCTGGGGCGCGAAAGAGACCCAGTACTTC. As protein: CASSPCWGAKETQYF. The chain is built from TRBV18 and TRBJ2-5; the D gene is possibly TRBD1 (5 bases). CDR3 length: 15 amino acids. Germline V gene lookup returns CDR1 KGHSH and CDR2 LQKENI. V was pared by 3 bases and J by 3 bases, with 14 bases between.

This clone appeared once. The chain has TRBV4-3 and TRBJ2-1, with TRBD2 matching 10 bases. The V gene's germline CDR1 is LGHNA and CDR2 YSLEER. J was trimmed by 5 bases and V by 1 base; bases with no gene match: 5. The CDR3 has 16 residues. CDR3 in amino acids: CASSQATSGTHNEQFF. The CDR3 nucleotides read TGCGCCAGCAGCCAAGCCACTAGCGGGACGCACAATGAGCAGTTCTTC.

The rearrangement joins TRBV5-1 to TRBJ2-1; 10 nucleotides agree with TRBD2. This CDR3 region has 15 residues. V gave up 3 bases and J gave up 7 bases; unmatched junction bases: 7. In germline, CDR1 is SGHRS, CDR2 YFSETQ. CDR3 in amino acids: CASSWASGRGNEQFF. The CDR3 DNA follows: TGCGCCAGCAGCTGGGCTAGCGGGAGAGGGAATGAGCAGTTCTTC.

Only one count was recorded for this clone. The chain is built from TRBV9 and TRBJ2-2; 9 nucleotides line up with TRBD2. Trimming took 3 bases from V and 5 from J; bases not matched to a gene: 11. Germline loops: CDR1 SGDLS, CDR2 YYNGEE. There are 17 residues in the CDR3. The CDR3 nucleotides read TGTGCCAGCAGCGACCCCTTAGCGGGAGTGCAGACCGGGGAGCTGTTTTTT. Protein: CASSDPLAGVQTGELFF.

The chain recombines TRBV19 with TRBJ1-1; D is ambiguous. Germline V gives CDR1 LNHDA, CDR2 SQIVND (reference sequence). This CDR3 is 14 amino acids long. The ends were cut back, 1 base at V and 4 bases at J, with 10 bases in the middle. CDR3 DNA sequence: TGTGCCAGTAGTATAGGACCAGGAACCACTGAAGCTTTCTTT. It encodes CASSIGPGTTEAFF.

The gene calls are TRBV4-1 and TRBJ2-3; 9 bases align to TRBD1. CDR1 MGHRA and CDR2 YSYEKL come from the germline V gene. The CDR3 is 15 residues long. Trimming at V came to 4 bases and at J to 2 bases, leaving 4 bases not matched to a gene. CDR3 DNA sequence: TGCGCCAGCAGCCTCCGGGACAGGGACACAGATACGCAGTATTTT. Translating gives CASSLRDRDTDTQYF.

This CDR3 is CASTSGQGGNVQYF. CDR3 bases: TGTGCCAGCACCTCGGGACAGGGTGGGAATGTGCAGTACTTC. The chain combines TRBV28 with TRBJ2-7; 9 nucleotides agree with TRBD1. Germline V lookup: CDR1 MDHEN, CDR2 SYDVKM. V shed 7 bases and J 9 bases; nucleotides not matched to a gene: 13. CDR3 size: 14 residues.

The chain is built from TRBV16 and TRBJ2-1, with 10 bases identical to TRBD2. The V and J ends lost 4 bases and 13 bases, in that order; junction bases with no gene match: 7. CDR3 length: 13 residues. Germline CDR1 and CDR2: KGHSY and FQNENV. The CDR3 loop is CASSLEREGPQFF. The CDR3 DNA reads TGTGCCAGCAGCCTTGAGCGGGAGGGTCCCCAGTTCTTC.

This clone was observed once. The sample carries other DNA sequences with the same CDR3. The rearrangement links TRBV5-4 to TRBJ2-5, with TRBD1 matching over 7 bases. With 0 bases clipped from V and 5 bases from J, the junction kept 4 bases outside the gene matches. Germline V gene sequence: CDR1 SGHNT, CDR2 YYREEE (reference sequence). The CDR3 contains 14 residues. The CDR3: CASSLGGGRETQYF. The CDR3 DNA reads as TGTGCCAGCAGCTTGGGAGGGGGCAGGGAGACCCAGTACTTC.

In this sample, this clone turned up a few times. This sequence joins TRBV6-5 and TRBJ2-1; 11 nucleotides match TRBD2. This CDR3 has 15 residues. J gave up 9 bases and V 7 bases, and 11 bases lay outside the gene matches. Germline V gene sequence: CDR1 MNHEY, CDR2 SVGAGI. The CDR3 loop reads CASNLLAGGSIEQFF. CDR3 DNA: TGTGCCAGCAATCTTCTAGCGGGAGGATCTATTGAGCAGTTCTTC.

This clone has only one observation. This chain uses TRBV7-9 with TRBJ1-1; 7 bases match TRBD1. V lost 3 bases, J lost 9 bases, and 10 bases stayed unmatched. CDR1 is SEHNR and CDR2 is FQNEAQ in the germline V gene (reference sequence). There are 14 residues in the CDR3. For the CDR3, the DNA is TGTGCCAGCAGCTTCTCCGGACAGGAAGAAAAAGCTTTCTTT. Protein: CASSFSGQEEKAFF. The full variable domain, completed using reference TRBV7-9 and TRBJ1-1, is DTGVSQNPRHKITKRGQNVTFRCDPISEHNRLYWYRQTLGQGPEFLTYFQNEAQLEKSRLLSDRFSAERPKGSFSTLEIQRTEQGDSAMYLCASSFSGQEEKAFFGQGTRLTVV.

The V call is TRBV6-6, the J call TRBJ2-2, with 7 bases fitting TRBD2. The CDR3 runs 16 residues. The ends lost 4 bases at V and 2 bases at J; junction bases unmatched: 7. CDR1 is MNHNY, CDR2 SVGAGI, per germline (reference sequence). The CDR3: CASSSLSGANTGELFF. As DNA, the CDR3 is TGTGCCAGCAGTTCCCTAAGCGGGGCTAACACCGGGGAGCTGTTTTTT.

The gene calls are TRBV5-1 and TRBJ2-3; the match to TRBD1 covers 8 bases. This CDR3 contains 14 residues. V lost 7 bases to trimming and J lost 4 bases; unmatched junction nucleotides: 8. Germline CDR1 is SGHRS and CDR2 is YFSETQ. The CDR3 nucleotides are TGCGCCAGCGGGTGGGAACAGGGGGCAGATACGCAGTATTTT. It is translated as CASGWEQGADTQYF.

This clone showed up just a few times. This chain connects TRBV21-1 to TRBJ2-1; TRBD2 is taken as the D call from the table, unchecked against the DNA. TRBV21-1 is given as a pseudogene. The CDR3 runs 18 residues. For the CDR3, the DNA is TGTGCCAGCAGCAAAGTCCCCCCCCCAGCGGGGGCAGACAATGAGCAGTTCTTC. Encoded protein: CASSKVPPPAGADNEQFF.

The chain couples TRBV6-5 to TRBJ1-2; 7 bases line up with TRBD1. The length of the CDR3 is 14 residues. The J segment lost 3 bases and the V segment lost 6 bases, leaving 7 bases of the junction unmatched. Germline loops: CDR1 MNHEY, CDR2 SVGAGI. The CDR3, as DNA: TGTGCCAGCAGCCGAGACAGGGTTTACTATGGCTACACCTTC. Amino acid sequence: CASSRDRVYYGYTF.

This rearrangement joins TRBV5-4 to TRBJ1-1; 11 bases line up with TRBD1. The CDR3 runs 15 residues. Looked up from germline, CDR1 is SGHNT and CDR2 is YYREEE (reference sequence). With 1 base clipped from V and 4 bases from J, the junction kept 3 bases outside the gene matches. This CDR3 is CASSLQGTGGTEAFF. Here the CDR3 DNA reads TGTGCCAGCAGCTTGCAAGGGACAGGGGGCACTGAAGCTTTCTTT. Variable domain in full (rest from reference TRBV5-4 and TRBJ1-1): ETGVTQSPTHLIKTRGQQVTLRCSSQSGHNTVSWYQQALGQGPQFIFQYYREEENGRGNFPPRFSGLQFPNYSSELNVNALELDDSALYLCASSLQGTGGTEAFFGQGTRLTVV.

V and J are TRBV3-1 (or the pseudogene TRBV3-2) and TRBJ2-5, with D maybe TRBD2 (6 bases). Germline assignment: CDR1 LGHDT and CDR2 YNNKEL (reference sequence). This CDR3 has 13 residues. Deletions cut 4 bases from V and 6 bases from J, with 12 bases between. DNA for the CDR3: TGTGCCAGCAGCCCTGGACTACCCAAGACCCAGTACTTC. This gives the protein CASSPGLPKTQYF.

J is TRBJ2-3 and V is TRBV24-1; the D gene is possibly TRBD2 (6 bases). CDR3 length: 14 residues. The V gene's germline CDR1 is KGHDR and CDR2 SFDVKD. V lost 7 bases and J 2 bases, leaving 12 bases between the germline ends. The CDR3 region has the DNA TGTGCCACCAGGAGCGGGTGGGACACAGATACGCAGTATTTT. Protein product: CATRSGWDTDTQYF.

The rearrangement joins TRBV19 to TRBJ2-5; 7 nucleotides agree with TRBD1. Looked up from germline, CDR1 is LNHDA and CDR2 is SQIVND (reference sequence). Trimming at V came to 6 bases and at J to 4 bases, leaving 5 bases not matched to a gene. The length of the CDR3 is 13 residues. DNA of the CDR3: TGTGCCAGTAGCCCAGACAGGGCAGAGACCCAGTACTTC. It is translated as CASSPDRAETQYF.

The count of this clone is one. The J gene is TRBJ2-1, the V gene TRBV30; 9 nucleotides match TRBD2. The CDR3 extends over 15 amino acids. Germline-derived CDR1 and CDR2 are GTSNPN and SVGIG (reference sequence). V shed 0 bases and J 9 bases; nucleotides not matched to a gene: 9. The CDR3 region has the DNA TGTGCCTGGAGTGTACTTAGCGGGAGCATGGGTGAGCAGTTCTTC. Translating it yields CAWSVLSGSMGEQFF.